This T cell receptor beta chain was identified in a study of cytomegalovirus exposure and HLA in healthy donors. Study-level findings and limits: A later analysis linked a missense variant in DCLRE1C to the trimming of TCR beta V and J genes. Many donors carried some public TCRs, although rarity characterized most TCR sequences. Previously analyzed data showed that most TCR beta V segments were productive at a frequency of about 87% or about 30%.

As to this clone: The antigen remains unidentified.

The PCR had 60 Vbeta and 13 Jbeta primers. Generated by immunoSEQ multiplex PCR, the TCRdb table keeps only in-frame clones and is missing some. The profile shows 250,000 to 350,000 clones, 70% to 90% of them singletons. Germline trimming cut 1 base from V and 0 bases from J; bases unmatched to any gene: 9. This CDR3 comprises 19 residues. Germline V gene lookup returns CDR1 SGHVS and CDR2 FQNEAQ. Sequenced sample: PBMCs. The source is a man aged 35 to 55 in good health and CMV-seropositive. This rearrangement joins TRBV7-8 to TRBJ2-4; 10 bases are shared with TRBD2. In nucleotides, the CDR3 is TGTGCCAGCAGCTTAGTCAGGCTAGCGGGAGACCTAGCCAAAAACATTCAGTACTTC. Its protein product is CASSLVRLAGDLAKNIQYF.